This is a list of T cell receptor beta chains from one sample in a study of blood T cell repertoires in COVID-19. Clones were read by immunoSEQ multiplex PCR, and TCRdb kept only the in-frame ones, dropping some. Of about 530,000 clones in the sample, approximately 88% were seen once. Sequences were obtained from peripheral blood. These receptors were taken from a woman in her forties or fifties with COVID-19, enrolled during active disease. The CDR3 runs from the conserved cysteine through the conserved F or W. Fields, in order: J gene, D gene, clone size, V gene, CDR3 protein, CDR3 DNA. D genes are given only for firm matches. A clone size is listed for some rows: how often the clone was seen (once, few, many), or a class if it is expanded.

>TRBJ2-1|TRBD1|NA|TRBV7-8
CASSSEQGQGEQFF
TGTGCCAGCAGCTCAGAACAGGGGCAAGGGGAGCAGTTCTTC
>TRBJ1-1|NA|NA|TRBV5-1
CASSLGVRGEAFF
TGCGCCAGCAGCTTGGGGGTCAGGGGAGAAGCTTTCTTT
>TRBJ1-2|TRBD1|NA|TRBV10-1
CASSPGQGTLGYTF
TGCGCCAGCAGCCCGGGACAGGGGACGCTTGGCTACACCTTC
>TRBJ1-1|TRBD1|NA|TRBV5-1
CASSTGTGAGEAFF
TGCGCCAGCAGCACCGGGACAGGGGCAGGGGAAGCTTTCTTT
>TRBJ1-2|NA|NA|TRBV28
CASLYGGQANYGYTF
TGTGCCAGCCTGTACGGCGGGCAAGCTAACTATGGCTACACCTTC
>TRBJ1-1|TRBD1|NA|TRBV2
CASSERAGGLRDTEAFF
TGTGCCAGCAGTGAAAGGGCAGGGGGTCTGCGGGACACTGAAGCTTTCTTT
>TRBJ1-5|NA|NA|TRBV5-1
CASSLAGESQPQHF
TGCGCCAGCAGCTTGGCCGGGGAATCTCAGCCCCAGCATTTT
>TRBJ2-2|NA|NA|TRBV7-2
CASRSRVDTGELFF
TGTGCCAGCAGGTCCAGGGTGGACACCGGGGAGCTGTTTTTT
>TRBJ1-1|NA|NA|TRBV9
CASSVVSGGEAFF
TGTGCCAGCAGCGTCGTCTCGGGAGGTGAAGCTTTCTTT
>TRBJ1-6|NA|NA|TRBV5-1
CASSQSLSDYNSPLHF
TGCGCCAGCAGCCAATCTCTAAGCGACTATAATTCACCCCTCCACTTT
>TRBJ2-2|NA|NA|TRBV2
CASSESANGELFF
TGTGCCAGCAGTGAAAGTGCGAACGGGGAGCTGTTTTTT
>TRBJ1-2|TRBD1|NA|TRBV28
CASTEPTGTGYTF
TGTGCCAGCACGGAGCCGACAGGGACAGGCTACACCTTC
>TRBJ2-3|TRBD2|NA|TRBV6-1
CASSVIPGPGGDTQYF
TGTGCCAGCAGTGTGATCCCGGGCCCCGGGGGGGATACGCAGTATTTT
>TRBJ2-1|NA|NA|TRBV4-2
CASSHGTMSSSSGQGNNEQFF
NA
>TRBJ1-6|NA|once|TRBV9
CASSVEQMNSPLHF
TGTGCCAGCAGCGTAGAACAGATGAATTCACCCCTCCACTTT
>TRBJ2-7|NA|NA|TRBV5-4
CASSTQGTDEQYF
TGTGCCAGCAGCACTCAGGGTACGGACGAGCAGTACTTC
>TRBJ2-7|TRBD1|NA|TRBV25-1
CASSEYPPGGFYEQYF
TGTGCCAGCAGTGAATATCCTCCAGGGGGCTTCTACGAGCAGTACTTC
>TRBJ1-2|TRBD1|NA|TRBV25-1
CASSESRGYIGYTF
TGTGCCAGCAGTGAATCCAGGGGGTATATAGGCTACACCTTC
>TRBJ2-3|TRBD1|once|TRBV9
CASSVATGEDTQYF
TGTGCCAGCAGCGTAGCTACAGGGGAAGATACGCAGTATTTT
>TRBJ2-3|TRBD1|NA|TRBV6-1
CASSEGQGADTQYF
TGTGCCAGCAGTGAAGGACAGGGGGCAGATACGCAGTATTTT
>TRBJ1-2|NA|NA|TRBV2
CASAGLGYGYTF
TGTGCCAGCGCAGGGTTAGGATATGGCTACACCTTC
>TRBJ1-1|NA|NA|TRBV6-5
CATTPGATTEAFF
TGTGCCACCACCCCAGGGGCTACCACTGAAGCTTTCTTT
>TRBJ1-1|NA|NA|TRBV5-6
CASSLDPGGDTEAFF
TGTGCCAGCAGCTTAGACCCCGGAGGCGACACTGAAGCTTTCTTT
>TRBJ2-3|TRBD2|NA|TRBV6-5
CATLTPGGSTDTQYF
TGTGCCACCCTAACGCCGGGGGGTAGCACAGATACGCAGTATTTT
>TRBJ2-7|NA|once|TRBV20-1
CSASKGVSYEQYF
TGCAGTGCTAGTAAGGGGGTCTCCTACGAGCAGTACTTC
>TRBJ2-3|TRBD2|once|TRBV30
CAWRETSGGADTQYF
TGTGCCTGGAGGGAGACTAGCGGGGGGGCAGATACGCAGTATTTT
>TRBJ2-7|TRBD1|NA|TRBV9
CASSATGQGAHEQYF
TGTGCCAGCAGCGCAACGGGACAGGGGGCCCACGAGCAGTACTTC
>TRBJ2-5|TRBD1|NA|TRBV6-5
CASSRDRGQRETQYF
TGTGCCAGCAGTCGGGACAGGGGGCAGCGGGAGACCCAGTACTTC
>TRBJ2-7|TRBD1|NA|TRBV5-1
CASSLLGQGFYEQYF
TGCGCCAGCAGCTTGTTGGGACAGGGTTTCTACGAGCAGTACTTC
>TRBJ1-1|TRBD1|NA|TRBV6-5
CASRTTTGGNTEAFF
TGTGCCAGCAGGACTACCACAGGGGGGAACACTGAAGCTTTCTTT
>TRBJ1-2|TRBD1|NA|TRBV6-5
CASSLQGADYGYTF
TGTGCCAGCAGCCTACAGGGGGCCGACTATGGCTACACCTTC
>TRBJ2-7|TRBD1|NA|TRBV6-2/TRBV6-3
CASSRGTGVILQYF
TGTGCCAGCAGTAGGGGGACAGGGGTCATATTGCAGTACTTC
>TRBJ2-7|TRBD2|once|TRBV11-2
CASSPRLAGTLEQYF
TGTGCCAGCAGCCCCCGACTAGCGGGGACCCTCGAGCAGTACTTC
>TRBJ1-6|NA|NA|TRBV5-1
CASSLEGVGRDNSPLHF
TGCGCCAGCAGCTTGGAGGGGGTTGGTCGAGATAATTCACCCCTCCACTTT
>TRBJ2-7|NA|NA|TRBV6-5
CASSYSPSGLGGEQYF
TGTGCCAGCAGTTACTCCCCATCCGGACTCGGGGGCGAGCAGTACTTC
>TRBJ2-7|TRBD1|NA|TRBV6-1
CASSEGSRGPYEQYF
TGTGCCAGCAGTGAAGGGTCCAGGGGGCCCTACGAGCAGTACTTC
>TRBJ1-5|NA|NA|TRBV30
CAWSVWGHNSNQPQHF
TGTGCCTGGAGTGTATGGGGACACAATAGCAATCAGCCCCAGCATTTT
>TRBJ2-7|TRBD1|NA|TRBV2
CASSQGRGGPHEQYF
TGTGCCAGCAGCCAAGGGCGAGGGGGCCCGCACGAGCAGTACTTC
>TRBJ2-3|TRBD1|once|TRBV2
CASSDKPGQGTDTQYF
TGTGCCAGCAGTGATAAACCGGGACAGGGAACAGATACGCAGTATTTT
>TRBJ1-3|NA|few|TRBV5-5
CASSVWTAHSGNTIYF
TGTGCCAGCAGCGTGTGGACAGCGCACTCTGGAAACACCATATATTTT
>TRBJ2-7|TRBD1|NA|TRBV19
CASSIRDRGPYEQYF
TGTGCCAGTAGTATCCGGGACAGGGGGCCCTACGAGCAGTACTTC
>TRBJ2-1|TRBD1|NA|TRBV2
CASRPTGTGGPVEQFF
TGTGCCAGCAGGCCGACCGGGACAGGGGGACCAGTGGAGCAGTTCTTC
>TRBJ2-7|NA|NA|TRBV6-1
CASSEGPQTYEQYF
TGTGCCAGCAGTGAAGGGCCCCAGACCTACGAGCAGTACTTC
>TRBJ2-5|TRBD2|NA|TRBV6-5
CASSFLAGVQETQYF
TGTGCCAGCAGTTTCCTAGCGGGGGTCCAAGAGACCCAGTACTTC
>TRBJ1-1|TRBD1|NA|TRBV30
CAWAGTGTLGNTEAFF
TGTGCCTGGGCAGGGACAGGGACCCTTGGGAACACTGAAGCTTTCTTT
>TRBJ1-2|NA|NA|TRBV12-3/TRBV12-4
CASSQTELYGYTF
TGTGCCAGCAGCCAGACAGAACTGTATGGCTACACCTTC